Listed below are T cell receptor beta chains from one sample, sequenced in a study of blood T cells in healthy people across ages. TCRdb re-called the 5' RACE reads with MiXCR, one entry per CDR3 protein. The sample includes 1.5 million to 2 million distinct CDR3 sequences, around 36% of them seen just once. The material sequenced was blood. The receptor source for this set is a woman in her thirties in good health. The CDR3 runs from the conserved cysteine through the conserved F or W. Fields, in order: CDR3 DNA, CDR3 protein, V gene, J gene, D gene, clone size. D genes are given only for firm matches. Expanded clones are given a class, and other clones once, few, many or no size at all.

TGTGCCAGCAGCGTAGACGGCGGACCTGGTGAGCAGTTCTTC	CASSVDGGPGEQFF	TRBV9	TRBJ2-1	.	few
TGTGCCAGCAGCAAAGGGGCACTAGCGGGGGCCTCTAGCACAGATACGCAGTATTTT	CASSKGALAGASSTDTQYF	TRBV21-1	TRBJ2-3	.	.
TGTGCCAGCAGCCAAGATCCGCCCCCCTACCAGACCCAGTACTTC	CASSQDPPPYQTQYF	TRBV3-1	TRBJ2-5	.	.
TGCGCCAGCAAGACCGATGCAACTAATGAAAAACTGTTTTTT	CASKTDATNEKLFF	TRBV5-1	TRBJ1-4	.	.
TGTGCCATCAGTGAGTCTGTAAGGGGAGGGACTGAAGCTTTCTTT	CAISESVRGGTEAFF	TRBV10-3	TRBJ1-1	.	.
TGCGCCAGCAGCCAGGTGCATTTGGGCGCATACGAGCAGTACTTC	CASSQVHLGAYEQYF	TRBV4-1	TRBJ2-7	.	.
TGTGCCACCACCGGTGGGGGACTAGTGAACGAGCAGTACTTC	CATTGGGLVNEQYF	TRBV24-1	TRBJ2-7	TRBD2	once
TGCAGTGCTATTTCGTATGGCTGCACCTTC	CSAISYGCTF	TRBV20-1	TRBJ1-2	.	.
TGCGCCAGCAGGCATCCGGGATCGCCCTACGAGCAGTACTTC	CASRHPGSPYEQYF	TRBV5-1	TRBJ2-7	.	once
TGTGCCTGGAGTCGCGGGGTTCGCGAGCAGTACTTC	CAWSRGVREQYF	TRBV30	TRBJ2-7	.	.
TGTGCCAGCAGTCCACAGAGCTCTGGGGCCAACGTCCGGACTTTC	CASSPQSSGANVRTF	TRBV9	TRBJ2-6	.	.
TGTGCCAGCAGCTTAGTCTCTGGGACTAGCGGGAGGAGAAGGTCTGATACGCAGTATTTT	CASSLVSGTSGRRRSDTQYF	TRBV7-2	TRBJ2-3	TRBD2	many
TGTGCCAGCAGCTTAGCGTACAGGGGGCAGAATTCACCCCTCCACTTT	CASSLAYRGQNSPLHF	TRBV7-2	TRBJ1-6	TRBD1	.
TGTGCCAGCAGCGTGGGGGAACCTATCACAGATACGCAGTATTTT	CASSVGEPITDTQYF	TRBV9	TRBJ2-3	.	once
TGTGCCAGCAGTTTTGGGCGCGGGGAGAAAGAGACCCAGTACTTC	CASSFGRGEKETQYF	TRBV28	TRBJ2-5	.	.
TGTGCCAGCAGTTCATTCCTAGCGGGGGCCCCGGATGAGCAGTTCTTC	CASSSFLAGAPDEQFF	TRBV27	TRBJ2-1	TRBD2	.
TGCAGCGTTGATCGGACTAGCGGGATCGAAGAGACCCAGTTCTTC	CSVDRTSGIEETQFF	TRBV29-1	TRBJ2-1	TRBD2	.
TGTGCCAGCAGCAGGCCAAGTTTGAACACTGAAGCTTTCTTT	CASSRPSLNTEAFF	TRBV7-9	TRBJ1-1	.	.
TGTGCCAGCAGTTTAAGTTCGGGTTTTGAGCAGTTCTTC	CASSLSSGFEQFF	TRBV12-3/TRBV12-4	TRBJ2-1	.	.
TGTGCCAGTACCGACAGTAGCACAGATACGCAGTATTTT	CASTDSSTDTQYF	TRBV6-5	TRBJ2-3	.	.
TGCGCCAGCAGCCCTTCCGCCTTTGGGGGCGTACCTGAAGCTTTCTTT	CASSPSAFGGVPEAFF	TRBV4-1	TRBJ1-1	.	few
TGTGCCAGCAGCCGTCAAGCCGGGGGTCGAGTTGACTCTGGGGCCAACGTCCGGACTTTC	CASSRQAGGRVDSGANVRTF	TRBV4-2	TRBJ2-6	.	.
TGTGCCAGCAGCCACGACAGATTCACCGGGACAGAGAACACTGAAGCTTTCTTT	CASSHDRFTGTENTEAFF	TRBV27	TRBJ1-1	TRBD1	.
TGTGCCAGCAGCGCACTCGGGGACGTTGGGGACGAGCAGTACTTC	CASSALGDVGDEQYF	TRBV9	TRBJ2-7	.	once
TGCAGTGCCAGCCTCGGGGGTCTTCAAGGGGACGAGCAGTACTTC	CSASLGGLQGDEQYF	TRBV20-1	TRBJ2-7	.	few
TGCAGCGTTGTACAGGGGTTCTCCTACGAGCAGTACTTC	CSVVQGFSYEQYF	TRBV29-1	TRBJ2-7	TRBD1	many
TGTGCCAGCAGCCCCCGAGTCGGGGGTGAAAAACTGTTTTTT	CASSPRVGGEKLFF	TRBV7-8	TRBJ1-4	.	.
TGTGCCAGCAGCCAGAGTTCTTCTAGAAACCAGTACTTC	CASSQSSSRNQYF	TRBV3-1	TRBJ2-5	.	many
TGTGCCAGCGGGTCCCACGGACAGAACTATGGCTACACCTTC	CASGSHGQNYGYTF	TRBV7-9	TRBJ1-2	.	.
TGCAGTGCTCCGGGACTAGCGGACAATGAGCAGTTCTTC	CSAPGLADNEQFF	TRBV20-1	TRBJ2-1	TRBD2	.
TGTGCCAGCAGTGATGGTACTAGCGGGGGAGTTGAGCAGTTCTTC	CASSDGTSGGVEQFF	TRBV2	TRBJ2-1	TRBD2	many
TGTGCCAGCAGTTGGACAGGGTGGGACCACGAGCAGTACTTC	CASSWTGWDHEQYF	TRBV27	TRBJ2-7	TRBD1	.
TGCAGTGCTAGGGCCTCGACAGAGAGCTCCTACGAGCAGTACTTC	CSARASTESSYEQYF	TRBV20-1	TRBJ2-7	.	many
TGCAGCGTTGATTCGGGGGCGCGTGGCTACACCTTC	CSVDSGARGYTF	TRBV29-1	TRBJ1-2	.	many
TGTGCCAGCAGCAGGGGAGGGGCCATCCAAGAGACCCAGTACTTC	CASSRGGAIQETQYF	TRBV7-6	TRBJ2-5	TRBD2	.
TGTGCCAGCAGCCAGCCGGGACTAGCGAAAAATGAGCAGTTCTTC	CASSQPGLAKNEQFF	TRBV9	TRBJ2-1	TRBD2	.
TGCGCCAGCAGCTTGGGACCAGCGGGAGGGAGCTCCTACGAGCAGTACTTC	CASSLGPAGGSSYEQYF	TRBV5-1	TRBJ2-7	TRBD2	few
TGTGCCAGCAGCCGAGGGTCCGGCTACGAGCAGTACTTC	CASSRGSGYEQYF	TRBV7-3	TRBJ2-7	.	few
TGTGCCAGCAGACGATCGCGATCGGTGGTCGAGCAGTACTTC	CASRRSRSVVEQYF	TRBV28	TRBJ2-7	.	.
TGCAGCGTTGAGGGAGGGGGTGACGAGCAGTACTTC	CSVEGGGDEQYF	TRBV29-1	TRBJ2-7	.	.
TGCGCCAGCAGCTTGGGGGACAGAACTAACTATGGCTACACCTTC	CASSLGDRTNYGYTF	TRBV5-1	TRBJ1-2	TRBD1	many
TGTGCCAGCGGTGTACAATCCGTCTTCGGGGGGGCCGAGAGCACCGGGGAGCTGTTTTTT	CASGVQSVFGGAESTGELFF	TRBV2	TRBJ2-2	TRBD2	.
TGCAGCGTTGAAGATCTACGGGAAATCTCCTACAATGAGCAGTTCTTC	CSVEDLREISYNEQFF	TRBV29-1	TRBJ2-1	.	many
TGCAGTGCCTGGGGACAGCCAAGCACAGATACGCAGTATTTT	CSAWGQPSTDTQYF	TRBV20-1	TRBJ2-3	TRBD1	once
TGTGCCAGCAGTACATGGACTAGCCGGGGAGATACGCAGTATTTT	CASSTWTSRGDTQYF	TRBV6-1	TRBJ2-3	TRBD2	.
TGTGCCAGCAGTTATTCGGGAGGGAGCTCCTACGAGCAGTACTTC	CASSYSGGSSYEQYF	TRBV6-5	TRBJ2-7	TRBD2	many
TGTGCCAGCAGCCACAGAATGGACAGGACCTACAATGAGCAGTTCTTC	CASSHRMDRTYNEQFF	TRBV3-1	TRBJ2-1	TRBD1	.
TGCAGCGTTGAGGACAGGGGGACTTACAATGAGCAGTTCTTC	CSVEDRGTYNEQFF	TRBV29-1	TRBJ2-1	TRBD1	.